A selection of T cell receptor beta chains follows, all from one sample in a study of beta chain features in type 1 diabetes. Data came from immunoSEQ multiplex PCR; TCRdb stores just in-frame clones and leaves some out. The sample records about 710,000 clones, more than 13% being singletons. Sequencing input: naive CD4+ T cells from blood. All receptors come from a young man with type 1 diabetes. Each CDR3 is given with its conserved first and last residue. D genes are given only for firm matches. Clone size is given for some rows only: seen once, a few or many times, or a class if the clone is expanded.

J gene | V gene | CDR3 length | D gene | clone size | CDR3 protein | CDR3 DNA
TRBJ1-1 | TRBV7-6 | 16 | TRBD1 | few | CASSLNGQGRDTEAFF | TGTGCCAGCAGCTTAAACGGACAGGGAAGGGACACTGAAGCTTTCTTT
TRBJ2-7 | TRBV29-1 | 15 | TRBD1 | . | CSGTPGTGPSYEQYF | TGCAGCGGCACCCCCGGGACAGGGCCCTCCTACGAGCAGTACTTC
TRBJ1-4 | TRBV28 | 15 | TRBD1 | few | CASSFSTGEVEKLFF | TGTGCCAGCAGTTTTTCGACAGGGGAGGTTGAAAAACTGTTTTTT
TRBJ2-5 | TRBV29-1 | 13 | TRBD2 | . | CSVVGRVWETQYF | TGCAGCGTCGTGGGGAGGGTGTGGGAGACCCAGTACTTC
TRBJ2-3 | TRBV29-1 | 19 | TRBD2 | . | CSVTLDPRRTRKGPDTQYF | TGCAGCGTTACTCTTGACCCGAGAAGGACTAGAAAGGGTCCAGATACGCAGTATTTT
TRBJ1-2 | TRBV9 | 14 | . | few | CASSGVRRNYGYTF | TGTGCCAGCAGCGGTGTCAGGCGCAACTATGGCTACACCTTC
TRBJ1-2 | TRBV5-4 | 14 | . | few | CASSLDRTNYGYTF | TGTGCCAGCAGCCTCGACAGGACCAACTATGGCTACACCTTC
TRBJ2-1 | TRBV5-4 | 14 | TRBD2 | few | CASSASGGRNEQFF | TGTGCCAGCAGCGCGAGCGGGGGGCGGAATGAGCAGTTCTTC
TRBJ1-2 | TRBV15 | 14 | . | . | CATSRDERGSGYTF | TGTGCCACCAGCAGAGATGAGAGAGGGAGTGGCTACACCTTC
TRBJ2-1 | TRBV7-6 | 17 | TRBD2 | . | CASSLASGGARGNEQFF | TGTGCCAGCAGCTTAGCTAGCGGGGGCGCCAGGGGCAATGAGCAGTTCTTC
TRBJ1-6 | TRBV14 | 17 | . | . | CASSQDLGSSYNSPLHF | TGTGCCAGCAGCCAAGATCTAGGGAGCTCCTATAATTCACCCCTCCACTTT
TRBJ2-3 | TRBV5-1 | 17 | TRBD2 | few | CASSLVVTGGSTDTQYF | TGCGCCAGCAGCTTGGTTGTTACGGGAGGATCGACAGATACGCAGTATTTT
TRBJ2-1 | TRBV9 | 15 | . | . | CASSVVGDDYNEQFF | TGTGCCAGCAGCGTAGTGGGAGACGATTACAATGAGCAGTTCTTC
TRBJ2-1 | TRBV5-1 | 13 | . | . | CASSLIIPSEQFF | TGCGCCAGCAGCTTAATAATACCTAGTGAGCAGTTCTTC
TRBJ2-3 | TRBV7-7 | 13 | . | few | CASSLGVTDTQYF | TGTGCTAGCAGCTTAGGAGTAACAGATACGCAGTATTTT
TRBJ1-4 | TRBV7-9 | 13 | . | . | CASSRQPNEKLFF | TGTGCCAGCAGCAGACAGCCTAATGAAAAACTGTTTTTT